What follows are 31 T cell receptor beta chains derived from one specimen sequenced in a study of Ad26.COV2.S vaccination and SARS-CoV-2 variants. The repertoire was sequenced with immunoSEQ multiplex PCR; TCRdb's copy has only in-frame clones and lacks some. This table holds under 600,000 clones, 80% to 90% found once. Treatment here: some 19 received Ad26.COV2.S at low or high dose, single or two shots; roughly five received placebo; per-sample allocation not given. On day 63 after the first injection, vaccine and placebo recipients gave samples. Sequenced here: peripheral blood, sampled in a trial of Ad26.COV2.S vaccine versus placebo. These TCRs come from a person aged 18-60 years who received the Ad26.COV2.S COVID-19 vaccine or a placebo.

The chain combines TRBV14 with TRBJ1-1; D remains unclear. This CDR3 has 15 amino acids. Between the trimmed V and J ends, which lost 1 base and 0 bases, there was a span of 9 bases. Germline V gives CDR1 SGHDN, CDR2 FVKESK. CDR3 loop: CASSQVAGMNTEAFF. The CDR3, as DNA: TGTGCCAGCAGCCAAGTGGCCGGGATGAACACTGAAGCTTTCTTT.

The rearrangement links TRBV4-3 to TRBJ2-7; D ambiguous. The CDR3 is 16 residues long. Germline values: CDR1 LGHNA, CDR2 YSLEER. Trimming stripped 0 bases from V and 0 bases from J, with 12 bases between. The CDR3: CASSQDNATCSYEQYF. Written as DNA, the CDR3 is TGCGCCAGCAGCCAAGATAATGCCACCTGCTCCTACGAGCAGTACTTC.

The chain recombines TRBV5-1 with TRBJ2-4, with 9 bases that match TRBD1. Germline lookup yields CDR1 SGHRS and CDR2 YFSETQ. V lost 4 bases and J lost 5; bases outside the gene matches: 7. The CDR3 totals 15 residues. For the CDR3, the DNA is TGCGCCAGCAGCCCCCGGGGACAGGGACAAAACATTCAGTACTTC. Translating gives CASSPRGQGQNIQYF.

The gene calls are TRBV11-2 and TRBJ2-7, with unresolved D. The CDR3 is 13 residues long. Germline V gene sequence: CDR1 SGHAT, CDR2 FQNNGV. The ends were cut back, 5 bases at V and 5 bases at J, with 13 bases in the middle. The chain's CDR3 is CASSPGPIHEQYF. The DNA for the CDR3 is TGTGCCAGCAGCCCCGGACCTATTCACGAGCAGTACTTC.

This chain uses TRBV7-3 with TRBJ2-7, with 8 bases lining up with TRBD2. V lost 2 bases and J lost 0; bases outside the gene matches: 3. Germline V gene data show CDR1 as SGHTA and CDR2 as FQGTGA. The length of the CDR3 is 15 residues. CDR3 DNA sequence: TGTGCCAGCAGCTTAGTTAGCGGGGCCTCCTACGAGCAGTACTTC. Its translation: CASSLVSGASYEQYF.

This sequence joins TRBV4-3 and TRBJ2-7; 8 positions agree with TRBD1. Trimming at V came to 0 bases and at J to 6 bases, leaving 7 bases not matched to a gene. CDR3 length equals 15 residues. CDR1 LGHNA and CDR2 YSLEER come from the germline V gene. The DNA for the CDR3 is TGCGCCAGCAGCCAAGACAGGGGGCTGCCTTCCGAGCAGTACTTC. Amino acid sequence: CASSQDRGLPSEQYF.

The chain links TRBV27 to TRBJ2-3, with D perhaps matching TRBD1 or TRBD2 (5 bases each). The CDR3 length is 17 residues. Trimming removed 8 bases at V and 2 bases at J, with 23 bases between. Per the germline V gene, CDR1 is MNHEY and CDR2 is SMNVEV (reference sequence). DNA for the CDR3: TGTGCCAGCCAAAAATTGAGGGTTGTGGGGCACACAGATACGCAGTATTTT. Amino acids: CASQKLRVVGHTDTQYF.

The genes are TRBV30 and TRBJ2-7, with 9 bases matching TRBD1. Trimming cost V 0 bases and J 6 bases; bases outside gene matches: 9. Germline CDR1 is GTSNPN and CDR2 is SVGIG (reference sequence). The CDR3 is 15 amino acids. CDR3: CAWSVGRTGAGEQYF. In nucleotides, the CDR3 is TGTGCCTGGAGTGTAGGGAGGACAGGGGCCGGCGAGCAGTACTTC.

The chain uses TRBV10-1 and TRBJ2-1, with D uncertain. CDR1 WNHNN and CDR2 SYGVQD come from the germline V gene (reference sequence). The CDR3 has 15 residues. V shed 2 bases and J shed 6 bases, with 14 bases lying between them. This CDR3 reads CASSEPTSPGNEQFF. CDR3 DNA sequence: TGCGCCAGCAGTGAGCCGACCAGTCCTGGCAATGAGCAGTTCTTC.

In the case of this clone: The same CDR3 arises from other DNA sequences in this sample as well. This chain uses TRBV6-6 with TRBJ1-2; 10 bases align to TRBD1. Germline V gives CDR1 MNHNY, CDR2 SVGAGI (reference sequence). This CDR3 has 13 residues. V lost 6 bases, J lost 3 bases, and 1 base stayed unmatched. Written as DNA, the CDR3 is TGTGCCAGCAGCGGGACAGGGGACTATGGCTACACCTTC. It translates to CASSGTGDYGYTF.

The chain carries TRBV2 and TRBJ1-2, with TRBD1 identical over 7 bases. This CDR3 comprises 15 residues. Germline V gene sequence: CDR1 SNHLY, CDR2 FYNNEI. The V segment lost 6 bases and the J segment 7 bases; nucleotides outside the gene matches: 14. CDR3 region: CASSAQGTEGSGYTF. The DNA of the CDR3 is TGTGCCAGCAGCGCTCAAGGGACAGAAGGTTCTGGCTACACCTTC.

Written as DNA, the CDR3 is TGTGCCAGCAGCCCCAGGACTAGCCCTGTTCGGGATACGCAGTATTTT. Residues: CASSPRTSPVRDTQYF. The V gene is TRBV7-9, the J gene TRBJ2-3; 8 bases map to TRBD2. The length of the CDR3 is 16 residues. Losses at the gene ends were 5 bases for V and 6 bases for J; bases not matched to a gene: 13. Germline V CDR1 and CDR2: SEHNR, FQNEAQ (reference sequence).

The chain is built from TRBV28 and TRBJ2-1; D might be TRBD1 (6 bases). The CDR3 spans 15 residues. Germline CDR1 is MDHEN and CDR2 is SYDVKM. Trimming cost V 9 bases and J 2 bases, with 17 bases left between them. The CDR3 here is CASKLTGLAYNEQFF. The CDR3 DNA is TGTGCCAGTAAACTGACAGGCCTTGCCTACAATGAGCAGTTCTTC.

CDR3 protein: CASSFSVGSGGTQYF. Here the CDR3 DNA reads TGTGCCAGCAGTTTTTCGGTTGGGTCAGGGGGGACCCAGTACTTC. This chain connects TRBV27 to TRBJ2-5, with 7 bases fitting TRBD1. The CDR3 length is 15 residues. Trimming at V came to 3 bases and at J to 7 bases, leaving 11 bases not matched to a gene. CDR1 is MNHEY, CDR2 SMNVEV, per germline (reference sequence).

The table lists this clone with a few counts. The chain recombines TRBV19 with TRBJ2-3; 9 bases map to TRBD2. There are 15 residues in the CDR3. Trimming took 6 bases from V and 0 from J; bases not matched to a gene: 4. CDR1 and CDR2 (germline): LNHDA, SQIVND (reference sequence). Here the CDR3 DNA reads TGTGCCAGTAGGACTAGCGGTCGTAGCACAGATACGCAGTATTTT. Encoded protein: CASRTSGRSTDTQYF.

This chain links TRBV4-1 with TRBJ1-4; TRBD1 matches at 7 bases. Trimming took 5 bases from V and 6 from J; bases not matched to a gene: 15. CDR1 is MGHRA, CDR2 YSYEKL, per germline. This CDR3 contains 17 residues. CDR3 nucleotide sequence: TGCGCCAGCAGCTCAAGGGCCGCCGCCGACAGGGATGAAAAACTGTTTTTT. Protein sequence: CASSSRAAADRDEKLFF.

This chain connects TRBV5-1 to TRBJ2-3; tentatively, D is TRBD1 or TRBD2 (5 bases each). This CDR3 has 17 residues. Germline loops: CDR1 SGHRS, CDR2 YFSETQ. V was cut by 4 bases and J by 2 bases, with 20 bases left in between. CDR3 amino acids: CASSASGPYSDTDTQYF. CDR3 coding DNA: TGCGCCAGCAGCGCCTCGGGACCATACTCCGACACAGATACGCAGTATTTT.

V usage is TRBV15 and J usage is TRBJ2-1, with D maybe TRBD1 (6 bases). The germline V gene has CDR1 LNHNV and CDR2 YYDKDF (reference sequence). The ends were cut back, 1 base at V and 0 bases at J, with 13 bases in the middle. The CDR3 has 17 residues. In nucleotides, the CDR3 is TGTGCCACCAGCAGAGCACAGGGAATGGGCTCCTACAATGAGCAGTTCTTC. Protein: CATSRAQGMGSYNEQFF.

The chain joins TRBV7-8 to TRBJ2-3; TRBD2 aligns across 13 bases. The CDR3 is 16 residues long. The junction had 2 bases not matched to a gene; V was cut back by 1 base and J by 4 bases. Germline V gene lookup returns CDR1 SGHVS and CDR2 FQNEAQ. In nucleotides, the CDR3 is TGTGCCAGCAGCTTAGGACTAGCGGGGGGTGCAGATACGCAGTATTTT. It is translated as CASSLGLAGGADTQYF.

The J gene is TRBJ2-7, the V gene TRBV29-1; 10 bases line up with TRBD1. The CDR3 runs 13 residues. V shed 5 bases and J 3 bases; nucleotides not matched to a gene: 4. Germline CDR1 and CDR2: SQVTM and ANQGSEA. The CDR3 region is CSVSRTGGYEQYF. The DNA of the CDR3 is TGCAGCGTTTCCCGGACAGGGGGCTACGAGCAGTACTTC.

This chain links TRBV5-4 with TRBJ2-1; 9 positions agree with TRBD2. V lost 4 bases and J lost 1; bases outside the gene matches: 6. The CDR3 covers 16 residues. Germline V gene data show CDR1 as SGHNT and CDR2 as YYREEE (reference sequence). The CDR3 DNA reads TGTGCCAGCAGCGGATTAGCGGGAGAGTCCTACAATGAGCAGTTCTTC. This sequence encodes CASSGLAGESYNEQFF.

This clone was observed a single time. The chain recombines TRBV14 with TRBJ1-2; D remains ambiguous. The length of the CDR3 is 13 residues. Deletions cut 0 bases from V and 8 bases from J, with 10 bases between. CDR1 SGHDN and CDR2 FVKESK come from the germline V gene. The CDR3 here is CASSQDPRRGYTF. CDR3 bases: TGTGCCAGCAGCCAAGATCCCCGACGGGGCTACACCTTC.

V is TRBV5-1 and J is TRBJ1-2; perhaps TRBD1 as D (5 bases). From germline, CDR1 is SGHRS and CDR2 YFSETQ. The CDR3 runs 12 residues. V lost 2 bases and J lost 7, with 9 bases in between. The CDR3 loop is CASSFRGSGYTF. The DNA of the CDR3 is TGCGCCAGCAGCTTTAGGGGCTCTGGCTACACCTTC.

The genes are TRBV19 and TRBJ1-5, with 9 bases matching TRBD1. This CDR3 contains 18 residues. V lost 9 bases and J lost 3; bases outside the gene matches: 18. Germline lookup yields CDR1 LNHDA and CDR2 SQIVND (reference sequence). The CDR3 DNA reads TGTGCCAGCCATGGGACAGGGCCATCTTCTTATTACAATCAGCCCCAGCATTTT. Amino acid sequence: CASHGTGPSSYYNQPQHF. The variable domain in full, with the rest retrieved from reference TRBV19 and TRBJ1-5, is DGGITQSPKYLFRKEGQNVTLSCEQNLNHDAMYWYRQDPGQGLRLIYYSQIVNDFQKGDIAEGYSVSREKKESFPLTVTSAQKNPTAFYLCASHGTGPSSYYNQPQHFGDGTRLSIL.

This clone was seen just once. The genes are TRBV6-2 or TRBV6-3 and TRBJ1-5, with D unclear. CDR3 length: 13 amino acids. V dropped 4 bases and J dropped 2 bases, with 6 bases sitting between them. Germline assignment: CDR1 MNHEY and CDR2 SVGEGT. The CDR3 reads CASSSVGNQPQHF. In DNA, the CDR3 is TGTGCCAGCAGTTCGGTGGGCAATCAGCCCCAGCATTTT.

The chain employs TRBV7-3 and TRBJ2-1; 9 bases are shared with TRBD2. Germline values: CDR1 SGHTA, CDR2 FQGTGA. V was pared by 4 bases and J by 4 bases, with 8 bases of the junction left unmatched. The CDR3 is made up of 16 amino acids. The CDR3 spells CASSSVAGVGYNEQFF. DNA of the CDR3: TGTGCCAGCAGCTCTGTAGCGGGAGTAGGGTACAATGAGCAGTTCTTC.

The genes are TRBV9 and TRBJ2-7, with D unresolved. V was cut by 8 bases and J by 3 bases, with 18 bases left in between. The germline V gene has CDR1 SGDLS and CDR2 YYNGEE. This CDR3 has 14 residues. CDR3 sequence (DNA): TGTGCCAGTAGTAAAACGGGCCTCGGCTACGAGCAGTACTTC. Translating it yields CASSKTGLGYEQYF.

The chain is built from TRBV28 and TRBJ2-7; maybe TRBD2 (5 bases). The CDR3 length is 13 residues. The germline gives CDR1 MDHEN, CDR2 SYDVKM. The germline V and J ends were trimmed by 6 bases and 12 bases, with 21 bases remaining between them. In nucleotides, the CDR3 is TGTGCCAGCAGCCTAGGAACTTTTGGACTGCCGTACTTC. Protein: CASSLGTFGLPYF. Using reference TRBV28 and TRBJ2-7 for the parts outside the CDR3, the full variable domain is DVKVTQSSRYLVKRTGEKVFLECVQDMDHENMFWYRQDPGLGLRLIYFSYDVKMKEKGDIPEGYSVSREKKERFSLILESASTNQTSMYLCASSLGTFGLPYFGPGTRLTVT.

Only a few counts were recorded for this clone. The J gene is TRBJ2-7, the V gene TRBV4-2; TRBD2 matches at 14 bases. Germline values: CDR1 LGHNA, CDR2 YNFKEQ. The CDR3 runs to 16 residues. Unmatched junction bases numbered 5, after V lost 3 bases and J lost 4 bases. In DNA form, the CDR3 reads TGTGCCAGCAGCCACCCCGGGACTAGCGGGAGATACGAGCAGTACTTC. Amino acids: CASSHPGTSGRYEQYF.

This clone was picked up one time. The CDR3 DNA sequence: TGTGCCAGCAGTGAGACAGGGGTTGGCTATGGCTACACCTTC. It yields the protein CASSETGVGYGYTF. The V and J genes are TRBV6-1 and TRBJ1-2, with 8 bases aligning to TRBD1. V lost 3 bases and J lost 4; bases outside the gene matches: 4. Looked up from germline, CDR1 is MNHNS and CDR2 is SASEGT. The CDR3 length is 14 residues.

The chain carries TRBV30 and TRBJ2-7; 10 nucleotides align to TRBD2. V gave up 5 bases and J gave up 5 bases; unmatched junction bases: 21. CDR1 and CDR2 from the germline V gene are GTSNPN and SVGIG (reference sequence). The CDR3 runs to 18 residues. The CDR3 loop is CAWGRARTSGPNAHEQYF. The CDR3 bases are TGTGCCTGGGGGCGGGCCCGGACTAGCGGCCCGAACGCCCACGAGCAGTACTTC.